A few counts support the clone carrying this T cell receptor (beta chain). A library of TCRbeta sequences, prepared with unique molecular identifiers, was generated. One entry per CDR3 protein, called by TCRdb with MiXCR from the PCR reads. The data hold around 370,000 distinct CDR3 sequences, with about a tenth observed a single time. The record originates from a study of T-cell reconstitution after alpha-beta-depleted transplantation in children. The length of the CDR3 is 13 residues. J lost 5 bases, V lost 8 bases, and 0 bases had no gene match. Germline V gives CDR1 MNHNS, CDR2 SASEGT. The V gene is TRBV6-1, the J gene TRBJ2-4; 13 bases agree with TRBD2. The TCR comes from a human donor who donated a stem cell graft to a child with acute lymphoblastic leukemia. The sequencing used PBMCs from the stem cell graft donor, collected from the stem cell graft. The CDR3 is CASGLAGENIQYF. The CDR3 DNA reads TGTGCCAGCGGACTAGCGGGAGAAAACATTCAGTACTTC.